These 17 T cell receptor beta chains were sequenced from one sample in a study of shared T cell receptors in the human thymus. The table came from immunoSEQ multiplex PCR; TCRdb's copy has only in-frame clones and leaves some out. Of almost 550,000 clones listed, 78% are singletons. This sample also belongs to another study, concerning human thymus T cells.

Sequencing was carried out using thymocytes. All receptors come from a boy in the first two years of life with a congenital heart defect.

The V call is TRBV5-4, the J call TRBJ2-5; D remains unclear. Trimming left V 3 bases short and J 11 bases short, with 11 bases between. Germline CDR1 SGHNT, CDR2 YYREEE (reference sequence). The CDR3 totals 11 residues. CDR3 sequence: CASSWWSPQYF. DNA for the CDR3: TGTGCCAGCAGCTGGTGGAGCCCGCAGTACTTC.

This clone was detected once. The J gene is TRBJ2-3, the V gene TRBV11-2; 7 nucleotides match TRBD2. CDR1 is SGHAT and CDR2 is FQNNGV in the germline V gene. Losses at the gene ends were 2 bases for V and 4 bases for J; bases not matched to a gene: 9. The CDR3 extends over 16 amino acids. For the CDR3, the DNA is TGTGCCAGCAGCTTATGGGCAGGCGGGAGAGCAGATACGCAGTATTTT. Translated, it gives CASSLWAGGRADTQYF. The complete variable domain, with remaining parts taken from reference TRBV11-2 and TRBJ2-3, reads EAGVAQSPRYKIIEKRQSVAFWCNPISGHATLYWYQQILGQGPKLLIQFQNNGVVDDSQLPKDRFSAERLKGVDSTLKIQPAKLEDSAVYLCASSLWAGGRADTQYFGPGTRLTVL.

Regarding this clone: A read error may produce the germline difference seen at one junction end. This sequence joins TRBV7-9 and TRBJ2-1; D may be TRBD2 (5 bases). The germline CDR1 and CDR2 sequences are SEHNR and FQNEAQ (reference sequence). The CDR3 loop spans 11 amino acids. The CDR3 DNA reads TGTGCCAGCAGCCTAGCTGGCGAGCAGTTCTTC. Its translation is CASSLAGEQFF.

The rearrangement uses TRBV4-3 and TRBJ2-3, with 11 bases fitting TRBD2. The J segment lost 0 bases and the V segment lost 3 bases, leaving 8 bases of the junction unmatched. The CDR3 covers 18 residues. CDR1 and CDR2 from the germline V gene are LGHNA and YSLEER. CDR3 protein: CASSQTSGEGFSTDTQYF. In DNA form, the CDR3 reads TGCGCCAGCAGCCAGACTAGCGGGGAGGGGTTTAGCACAGATACGCAGTATTTT.

Only one count was recorded for this clone. The chain employs TRBV25-1 and TRBJ2-7, with D unresolved. CDR3 length: 14 amino acids. CDR1 and CDR2 from the germline V gene are MGHDK and SYGVNS. V was clipped by 5 bases and J by 4 bases, with 15 bases between them. The DNA of the CDR3 is TGTGCCAGCAGTCCCCTGCGCGCAACTTACGAGCAGTACTTC. Translated: CASSPLRATYEQYF.

This clone was picked up one time. This sequence joins TRBV20-1 and TRBJ2-1; D perhaps matches TRBD2 (5 bases). CDR1 is DFQATT, CDR2 SNEGSKA, per germline (reference sequence). CDR3 size: 11 residues. Trimming stripped 6 bases from V and 7 bases from J, with 10 bases between. CDR3 loop: CSAPSGNEQFF. The CDR3 bases are TGCAGTGCCCCCTCGGGGAATGAGCAGTTCTTC.

This chain connects TRBV30 to TRBJ1-1; TRBD1 is a possible D gene (6 bases). The germline gives CDR1 GTSNPN, CDR2 SVGIG (reference sequence). The CDR3 runs 15 residues. V was pared by 1 base and J by 4 bases, with 16 bases between. The DNA of the CDR3 is TGTGCCTGGAGTGACGGGGTACAGGGCTCCACTGAAGCTTTCTTT. Amino acid sequence: CAWSDGVQGSTEAFF. Combining the CDR3 with reference TRBV30 and TRBJ1-1 gives the whole variable domain SQTIHQWPATLVQPVGSPLSLECTVEGTSNPNLYWYRQAAGRGLQLLFYSVGIGQISSEVPQNLSASRPQDRQFILSSKKLLLSDSGFYLCAWSDGVQGSTEAFFGQGTRLTVV.

This chain connects TRBV19 to TRBJ2-2; 12 nucleotides match TRBD2. This CDR3 is 17 amino acids long. Trimming took 3 bases from V and 3 from J; bases not matched to a gene: 5. Germline lookup yields CDR1 LNHDA and CDR2 SQIVND (reference sequence). The CDR3 DNA sequence: TGTGCCAGTAGTATTTCTAGCGGGAGGGTCGACACCGGGGAGCTGTTTTTT. This sequence encodes CASSISSGRVDTGELFF.

V is TRBV5-8 and J is TRBJ2-5; D is unclear. Germline lookup yields CDR1 SGHTS and CDR2 YDEGEE. The CDR3 has 11 residues. V was trimmed by 2 bases and J by 5 bases, leaving 4 bases between them. CDR3 in amino acids: CASSLRETQYF. CDR3 sequence (DNA): TGTGCCAGCAGCTTACGGGAGACCCAGTACTTC.

This rearrangement joins TRBV6-1 to TRBJ1-2; a weak D match, TRBD1 (6 bases). The germline CDR1 and CDR2 sequences are MNHNS and SASEGT. Trimming stripped 9 bases from V and 0 bases from J, with 14 bases between. The CDR3 runs 14 residues. This CDR3 reads CARMTGHPNYGYTF. Written as DNA, the CDR3 is TGTGCCAGAATGACAGGTCATCCTAACTATGGCTACACCTTC.

This rearrangement joins TRBV27 to TRBJ2-7; 9 bases fit TRBD2. The CDR3 spans 14 residues. The V gene's germline CDR1 is MNHEY and CDR2 SMNVEV (reference sequence). The J segment lost 6 bases and the V segment lost 2 bases, leaving 5 bases of the junction unmatched. CDR3 sequence reads: CASSLAGGPSEQYF. CDR3 DNA: TGTGCCAGCAGTTTAGCGGGAGGGCCTAGCGAGCAGTACTTC.

This clone was recorded a few times. The CDR3 loop reads CASSDSVDRGHDQPQHF. CDR3 bases: TGTGCCAGCAGTGACTCAGTTGACAGGGGCCACGATCAGCCCCAGCATTTT. The V and J genes are TRBV6-4 and TRBJ1-5; 8 bases fit TRBD1. CDR1 MRHNA and CDR2 SNTAGT come from the germline V gene. V lost 0 bases to trimming and J lost 5 bases; unmatched junction nucleotides: 9. The CDR3 runs to 17 residues.

J is TRBJ1-1 and V is TRBV15; D might be TRBD1 (6 bases). This CDR3 is 15 amino acids long. Germline values: CDR1 LNHNV, CDR2 YYDKDF (reference sequence). V lost 3 bases to trimming and J lost 4 bases, with 15 bases between them. The CDR3 bases are TGTGCCACCAGCAGGGGCACGGGGGGCACCACTGAAGCTTTCTTT. Translation gives CATSRGTGGTTEAFF.

The V and J genes are TRBV20-1 and TRBJ2-5; D remains ambiguous. Germline lookup yields CDR1 DFQATT and CDR2 SNEGSKA (reference sequence). Trimming pared 5 bases from V and 2 bases from J, leaving 3 bases between. This CDR3 has 10 amino acids. The CDR3 bases are TGCAGTGCTTCTCAAGAGACCCAGTACTTC. It translates to CSASQETQYF.

The V call is TRBV2, the J call TRBJ2-5, with D perhaps TRBD2 (6 bases). CDR1 and CDR2 (germline): SNHLY, FYNNEI. This CDR3 is built from 15 residues. Trimming cost V 6 bases and J 7 bases, with 21 bases left between them. CDR3 in amino acids: CASRVTRPIPGTQYF. Here the CDR3 DNA reads TGTGCCAGCAGGGTGACTAGGCCAATACCAGGGACCCAGTACTTC.

The sample holds a few counts of this clone. CDR3 nucleotide sequence: TGTGCCAGCAGTGAACCCAAGGGGCGCACAGATACGCAGTATTTT. It encodes CASSEPKGRTDTQYF. The J gene is TRBJ2-3, the V gene TRBV2, with TRBD1 as a possible D gene (5 bases). Germline lookup yields CDR1 SNHLY and CDR2 FYNNEI. The CDR3 runs 15 residues. Trimming removed 2 bases from V and 1 base from J, with 10 bases in between.

The chain combines TRBV27 with TRBJ2-5, with 8 bases fitting TRBD2. Germline-derived CDR1 and CDR2 are MNHEY and SMNVEV (reference sequence). Unmatched junction bases numbered 9, after V lost 6 bases and J lost 0 bases. The CDR3 contains 16 residues. CDR3: CASRQHRGRYQETQYF. The CDR3 region has the DNA TGTGCCAGCAGACAGCACCGCGGGAGGTACCAAGAGACCCAGTACTTC.